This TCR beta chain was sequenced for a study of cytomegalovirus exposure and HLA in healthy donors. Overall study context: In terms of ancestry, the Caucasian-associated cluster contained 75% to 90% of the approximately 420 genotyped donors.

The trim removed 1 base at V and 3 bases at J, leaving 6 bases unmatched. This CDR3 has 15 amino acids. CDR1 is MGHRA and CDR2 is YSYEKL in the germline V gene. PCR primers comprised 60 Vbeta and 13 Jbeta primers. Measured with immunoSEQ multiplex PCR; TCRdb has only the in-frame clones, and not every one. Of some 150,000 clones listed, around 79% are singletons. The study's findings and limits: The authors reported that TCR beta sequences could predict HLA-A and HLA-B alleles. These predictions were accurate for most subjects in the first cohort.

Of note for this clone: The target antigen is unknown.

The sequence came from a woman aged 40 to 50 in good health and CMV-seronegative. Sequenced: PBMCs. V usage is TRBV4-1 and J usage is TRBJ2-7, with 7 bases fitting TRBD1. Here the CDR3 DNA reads TGCGCCAGCAGCCAAGTCACAGGGGTCCTCTACGAGCAGTACTTC. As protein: CASSQVTGVLYEQYF.